The clone carrying this T cell receptor (beta chain) was observed a handful of times. Its cognate antigen is unknown. These data originate in a study of blood T cells in healthy people across ages. Study findings and constraints: PBMCs left unsorted prevented a conclusive naive versus antigen-experienced comparison.

Primed by a sample-barcoded 5' primer and a J-beta primer mix, a second PCR proceeded for 7 to 11 cycles. There were at least 2.5 million CDR3-containing paired-end reads obtained from each sample. TCRdb processed the 5' RACE reads anew with MiXCR; each CDR3 protein has one entry. The table lists over a million distinct CDR3 sequences, roughly 40% of them singletons. The CDR3 is made up of 18 amino acids. V lost 5 bases, J lost 2 bases, and 14 bases stayed unmatched. Germline CDR1 reads SGHTA; CDR2 reads FQGNSA. It was about 10 milliliters of peripheral blood that were drawn from each donor. Samples each yielded at least 6 micrograms of total RNA.

This receptor was obtained from a woman aged 18-29 years in good health. The specimen was blood. The chain is built from TRBV7-2 and TRBJ2-4; 8 nucleotides line up with TRBD2. CDR3 nucleotide sequence: TGTGCCAGCAGCCCCTACGACGTCGGGACTAGTCCCAAAAACATTCAGTACTTC. Amino acid sequence: CASSPYDVGTSPKNIQYF.